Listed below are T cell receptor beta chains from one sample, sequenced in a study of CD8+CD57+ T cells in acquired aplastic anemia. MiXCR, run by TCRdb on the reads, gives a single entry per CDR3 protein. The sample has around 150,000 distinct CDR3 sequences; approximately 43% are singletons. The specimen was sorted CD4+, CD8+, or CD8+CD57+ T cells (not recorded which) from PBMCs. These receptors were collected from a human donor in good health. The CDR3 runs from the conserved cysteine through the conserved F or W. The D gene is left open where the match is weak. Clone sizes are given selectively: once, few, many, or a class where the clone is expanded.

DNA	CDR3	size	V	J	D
TGCAGTGTTGAAGGGGACTACGACAATGTGCAGTTCTTC	CSVEGDYDNVQFF	once	TRBV29-1	TRBJ2-1	TRBD2
-	CASSFYICSARDYEQYF	-	TRBV11-1	TRBJ2-7	-
TGTGCCAGCAGTTGGCCTAACGACAGCTTCGAAGCTTTCTTT	CASSWPNDSFEAFF	few	TRBV6-2/TRBV6-3	TRBJ1-1	-
TGTGCCAGCAGCTTAGACAGGGGCGAGGAGACCCAGTACTTC	CASSLDRGEETQYF	-	TRBV7-8	TRBJ2-5	TRBD1
TGTGCCAGCTCACAGCAAACTGAAGCTTTCTTT	CASSQQTEAFF	few	TRBV18	TRBJ1-1	-
TGTGCCAGCTCACTACTCCCTACGGGTTATGGAAACACCATATATTTT	CASSLLPTGYGNTIYF	-	TRBV18	TRBJ1-3	-
TGTGCCACCAGCAGAGCGGACAAGATCACTGAAGCTTTCTTT	CATSRADKITEAFF	-	TRBV15	TRBJ1-1	-
TGTGCCAGCAGCCAGACTAGCGGGAGAATCTACGAGCAGTACTTC	CASSQTSGRIYEQYF	-	TRBV7-9	TRBJ2-7	TRBD2
TGCAGTGCTAGAGAGCCGGAATCACCCCTCCACTTT	CSAREPESPLHF	-	TRBV20-1	TRBJ1-6	-
TGTGCCAGCAGTTGGAGCGGGAGGCTCACAGATACGCAGTATTTT	CASSWSGRLTDTQYF	many	TRBV6-5	TRBJ2-3	TRBD2
TGTGCCATCAGTGAGGGACAGGGAGAGTCACCCCTCCACTTT	CAISEGQGESPLHF	-	TRBV10-3	TRBJ1-6	TRBD1
TGCGCCAGCAGCTTGGCCGGTGGGCAGGGCTACACCTTC	CASSLAGGQGYTF	once	TRBV5-1	TRBJ1-2	-
TGTGCCAGCAGCGTAGCGGTATGGGAAGGGGCTGGGAATTCACCCCTCCACTTT	CASSVAVWEGAGNSPLHF	few	TRBV9	TRBJ1-6	-
TGTGCCAGCAGTTACTCGACACCCTCTGGCTATGGCTACACCTTC	CASSYSTPSGYGYTF	many	TRBV6-5	TRBJ1-2	-
TGTGCCAGCAGCGTTTTAGGACTGCCTAACACTGAAGCTTTCTTT	CASSVLGLPNTEAFF	many	TRBV9	TRBJ1-1	-
TGTGCCAGCAGCTGGACTCAGAACAGGGGCGAGACCCAGTACTTC	CASSWTQNRGETQYF	-	TRBV7-9	TRBJ2-5	TRBD1
TGTGCCAGCTCACTAGCCCTTAGCGGGATACAGTCCTACGAGCAGTACTTC	CASSLALSGIQSYEQYF	-	TRBV18	TRBJ2-7	TRBD2
TGTGCCAGCAGTGAATACGGGTGGGGGACAGGGAGCACAGATACGCAGTATTTT	CASSEYGWGTGSTDTQYF	-	TRBV25-1	TRBJ2-3	TRBD1
TGTGCCAGTAGCCTCGTGGGAGGCTCGTACAATGAGCAGTTCTTC	CASSLVGGSYNEQFF	few	TRBV7-7	TRBJ2-1	-
TGTGCCAGCACTGGGACAGGTCCCCAGTCACCCCTCCACTTT	CASTGTGPQSPLHF	-	TRBV2	TRBJ1-6	TRBD1
TGTGCCACCAGTGACACAGGTAGCACAGATACGCAGTATTTT	CATSDTGSTDTQYF	-	TRBV24-1	TRBJ2-3	-
TGCGCCAGCAGCCCGCAGGGGCCGAACACTGAAGCTTTCTTT	CASSPQGPNTEAFF	-	TRBV5-1	TRBJ1-1	-
TGCAGTGCTCGCAGTGGGACCTACGAGCAGTACTTC	CSARSGTYEQYF	-	TRBV20-1	TRBJ2-7	-
TGTGCCACCAGTGATCATGGACTAGCGGGGACGGGAGATACGCAGTATTTT	CATSDHGLAGTGDTQYF	-	TRBV24-1	TRBJ2-3	TRBD2
TGTGCCACCAGTGATTTTAACAGGGGTCAAGAGACCCAGTACTTC	CATSDFNRGQETQYF	-	TRBV24-1	TRBJ2-5	TRBD1
TGTGCCAGTAGTATAAGGGATAATAATTCACCCCTCCACTTT	CASSIRDNNSPLHF	many	TRBV19	TRBJ1-6	-
TGTGCCAGCTCGCGGGAGGACGAGCAGTACTTC	CASSREDEQYF	-	TRBV9	TRBJ2-7	TRBD2